The entry below gives a single T cell receptor (beta chain) sequence along with its context. These data belong to a study of blood T cell repertoires in COVID-19. About the study: Acute and convalescent COVID-19 specimens originated in the United States, Italy and Spain. T cells, B-cell-depleted T cells, or PBMCs supplied cDNA or gDNA.

In the original workflow: Amplification from reference gene primers served as the basis for estimated nucleated cell counts. The assay was immunoSEQ multiplex PCR, and TCRdb's table has in-frame clones only and misses some. D and trimming were read from the DNA, whereas the V and J calls and clone size are those reported in that table. The data contain approximately 150,000 clones, 81% of them singletons. The clonotype originates from a man between 60 and 75 years old with active or convalescent COVID-19. The sample comprised peripheral blood.

The CDR3 region is CASRSDRVNTEAFF. In nucleotides, the CDR3 is TGTGCCAGCAGGTCGGACAGGGTGAACACTGAAGCTTTCTTT. The gene calls are TRBV25-1 and TRBJ1-1; 8 bases align to TRBD1. This CDR3 has 14 residues. V trimming: 6 bases; J trimming: 0 bases; junction bases outside the gene matches: 3. The V gene's germline CDR1 is MGHDK and CDR2 SYGVNS.